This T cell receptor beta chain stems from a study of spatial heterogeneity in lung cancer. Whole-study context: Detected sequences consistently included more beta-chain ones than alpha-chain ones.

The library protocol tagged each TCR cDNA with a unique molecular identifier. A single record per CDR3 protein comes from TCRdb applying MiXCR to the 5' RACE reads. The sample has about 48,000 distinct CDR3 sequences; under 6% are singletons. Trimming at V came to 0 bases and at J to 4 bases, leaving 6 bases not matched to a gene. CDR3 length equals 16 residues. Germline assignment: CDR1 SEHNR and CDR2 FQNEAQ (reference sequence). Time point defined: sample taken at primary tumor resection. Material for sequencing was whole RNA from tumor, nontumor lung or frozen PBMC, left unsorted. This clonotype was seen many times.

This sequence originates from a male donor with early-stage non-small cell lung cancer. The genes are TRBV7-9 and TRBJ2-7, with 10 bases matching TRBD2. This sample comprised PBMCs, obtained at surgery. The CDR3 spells CASSLAAGGLEYEQYF. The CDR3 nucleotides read TGTGCCAGCAGCTTAGCAGCGGGAGGGCTGGAGTACGAGCAGTACTTC.